A selection of T cell receptor beta chains follows, all from one sample in a study of Ad26.COV2.S vaccination and SARS-CoV-2 variants. Using immunoSEQ multiplex PCR, the repertoire was profiled, and TCRdb retains in-frame clones only, with some absent. The data hold some 300,000 clones, with 85% to 90% observed a single time. The sequencing here drew on peripheral blood, taken in a trial of Ad26.COV2.S vaccine versus placebo. These receptors were taken from a person aged 18 to 59 who received the Ad26.COV2.S COVID-19 vaccine or a placebo. Each CDR3 is given with its conserved first and last residue. D genes are given only for firm matches. The size entry is marked missing in some rows and otherwise reads once, few, many or a size class.

abundance: NA
v_gene: TRBV6-2/TRBV6-3
j_gene: TRBJ1-6
d_gene: NA
CDR3aa: CASSRTGFSFPVTLHF
CDR3nt: TGTGCCAGCAGTCGAACAGGGTTCTCGTTCCCGGTCACCCTCCACTTT

abundance: NA
v_gene: TRBV25-1
j_gene: TRBJ2-3
d_gene: NA
CDR3aa: CASSESGRTDTQYF
CDR3nt: TGTGCCAGCAGTGAATCTGGTCGGACAGATACGCAGTATTTT

abundance: NA
v_gene: TRBV3-1/TRBV3-2
j_gene: TRBJ1-2
d_gene: TRBD1
CDR3aa: CASSPDRVHGYTF
CDR3nt: TGTGCCAGCAGCCCGGACAGGGTCCATGGCTACACCTTC

abundance: NA
v_gene: TRBV11-1
j_gene: TRBJ2-5
d_gene: NA
CDR3aa: CASSSLRGQETQYF
CDR3nt: TGTGCCAGCAGCTCTCTTAGGGGGCAAGAGACCCAGTACTTC

abundance: NA
v_gene: TRBV5-1
j_gene: TRBJ1-4
d_gene: NA
CDR3aa: CASSLGAGVNEKLFF
CDR3nt: TGCGCCAGCAGCTTGGGGGCAGGGGTTAATGAAAAACTGTTTTTT

abundance: NA
v_gene: TRBV19
j_gene: TRBJ1-5
d_gene: TRBD1
CDR3aa: CATSGGFNQPQHF
CDR3nt: TGTGCCACCTCAGGGGGGTTCAATCAGCCCCAGCATTTT

abundance: NA
v_gene: TRBV29-1
j_gene: TRBJ1-4
d_gene: NA
CDR3aa: CSDRQAEVF
CDR3nt: TGCAGCGATCGACAGGCCGAGGTTTTT

abundance: NA
v_gene: TRBV15
j_gene: TRBJ1-2
d_gene: NA
CDR3aa: CATSRVGQPGSGYTF
CDR3nt: TGTGCCACCAGCAGAGTCGGGCAGCCGGGGTCTGGCTACACCTTC

abundance: NA
v_gene: TRBV4-1
j_gene: TRBJ2-3
d_gene: TRBD2
CDR3aa: CASSQDETSGGPDTQYF
CDR3nt: TGCGCCAGCAGCCAAGATGAGACTAGCGGGGGGCCAGATACGCAGTATTTT

abundance: NA
v_gene: TRBV3-1/TRBV3-2
j_gene: TRBJ1-6
d_gene: NA
CDR3aa: CASSQGAVRSSPLHF
CDR3nt: TGTGCCAGCAGCCAAGGTGCAGTCAGGAGTTCACCCCTCCACTTT

abundance: once
v_gene: TRBV2
j_gene: TRBJ2-3
d_gene: TRBD1
CDR3aa: CASRGDSNTDTQYF
CDR3nt: TGTGCCAGCAGAGGGGACAGCAACACAGATACGCAGTATTTT

abundance: NA
v_gene: TRBV15
j_gene: TRBJ2-2
d_gene: TRBD2
CDR3aa: CATSRGGDGTGELFF
CDR3nt: TGTGCCACCAGCAGGGGGGGGGATGGCACCGGGGAGCTGTTTTTT

abundance: NA
v_gene: TRBV6-6
j_gene: TRBJ2-1
d_gene: TRBD2
CDR3aa: CASIIAGETNEQFF
CDR3nt: TGTGCCAGCATAATAGCGGGGGAGACCAATGAGCAGTTCTTC

abundance: NA
v_gene: TRBV9
j_gene: TRBJ1-2
d_gene: TRBD1
CDR3aa: CASSETGNNYGYTF
CDR3nt: TGTGCCAGCAGCGAGACAGGGAATAACTATGGCTACACCTTC

abundance: NA
v_gene: TRBV4-1
j_gene: TRBJ1-6
d_gene: NA
CDR3aa: CASSLRGSNDNSPLHF
CDR3nt: TGCGCCAGCAGCCTCCGGGGCAGCAACGATAATTCACCCCTCCACTTT

abundance: NA
v_gene: TRBV4-2
j_gene: TRBJ2-3
d_gene: NA
CDR3aa: CASSGDGSGADTQYF
CDR3nt: TGTGCCAGCAGCGGTGACGGCTCGGGGGCAGATACGCAGTATTTT

abundance: NA
v_gene: TRBV30
j_gene: TRBJ2-7
d_gene: TRBD1
CDR3aa: CAWSAQGQGLTHF
CDR3nt: TGTGCCTGGAGTGCTCAGGGACAGGGACTTACCCACTTC

abundance: few
v_gene: TRBV5-6
j_gene: TRBJ2-2
d_gene: NA
CDR3aa: CASSLDGGPRGGELFF
CDR3nt: TGTGCCAGCAGCTTGGACGGGGGGCCCAGGGGCGGGGAGCTGTTTTTT

abundance: NA
v_gene: TRBV7-2
j_gene: TRBJ2-7
d_gene: TRBD2
CDR3aa: CASSGLGLAVIYEQYF
CDR3nt: TGTGCCAGCAGCGGGCTAGGACTAGCGGTTATCTACGAGCAGTACTTC

abundance: NA
v_gene: TRBV11-3
j_gene: TRBJ2-5
d_gene: NA
CDR3aa: CASSYTSQETQYF
CDR3nt: TGTGCCAGCAGCTACACTAGCCAAGAGACCCAGTACTTC

abundance: few
v_gene: TRBV19
j_gene: TRBJ1-2
d_gene: NA
CDR3aa: CASREWSYGYTF
CDR3nt: TGTGCCAGTAGAGAATGGTCCTATGGCTACACCTTC

abundance: NA
v_gene: TRBV5-1
j_gene: TRBJ2-6
d_gene: NA
CDR3aa: CASSLDGLGANVLTF
CDR3nt: TGCGCCAGCAGCTTGGATGGCCTTGGGGCCAACGTCCTGACTTTC

abundance: NA
v_gene: TRBV5-4
j_gene: TRBJ2-5
d_gene: TRBD1
CDR3aa: CASSSSGTGGGETQYF
CDR3nt: TGTGCCAGCAGCTCATCCGGGACAGGGGGCGGGGAGACCCAGTACTTC